The next 5 T cell receptor beta chains were all read from a single sample in a study of T-cell reconstitution after alpha-beta-depleted transplantation in children. Preparation of the TCRbeta library involved a method that used unique molecular identifiers. One entry per CDR3 protein results from TCRdb running MiXCR on the PCR reads. The data contain under 450,000 distinct CDR3 sequences, about 16% of them seen just once; the ten biggest clones take up less than 30%. The specimen comprised PBMCs, mostly from graft donor cells, sampled 360 days after TCRalphabeta/CD19-depleted stem cell transplant. These receptors were obtained from a boy in the first two years of life who had a stem cell transplant for Wiskott-Aldrich syndrome, so the T cells may come from the graft donor.

The chain employs TRBV5-6 and TRBJ2-5; TRBD1 might be the D (5 bases). Germline CDR1 reads SGHDT; CDR2 reads YYEEEE. Between the trimmed V and J ends, which lost 3 bases and 1 base, there was a span of 16 bases. This CDR3 region has 16 residues. The CDR3 DNA reads TGTGCCAGCAGCTCCACAGGTCGGATACTCCAAGAGACCCAGTACTTC. Amino acid sequence: CASSSTGRILQETQYF.

This clonotype was found a few times. V is TRBV29-1 and J is TRBJ2-3, with 11 bases that match TRBD2. V lost 6 bases, J lost 3 bases, and 2 bases stayed unmatched. Looked up from germline, CDR1 is SQVTM and CDR2 is ANQGSEA. This CDR3 is 13 amino acids long. CDR3 region: CSVTSGETDTQYF. The CDR3 region has the DNA TGCAGCGTGACTAGCGGGGAGACAGATACGCAGTATTTT.

This clonotype was detected many times. The V call is TRBV5-1, the J call TRBJ1-1, with 7 bases aligning to TRBD1. This CDR3 region has 14 residues. The V and J ends lost 2 bases and 3 bases, in that order; junction bases with no gene match: 4. Germline V lookup: CDR1 SGHRS, CDR2 YFSETQ. Written as DNA, the CDR3 is TGCGCCAGCAGCTTTGGAGACAGGGACACTGAAGCTTTCTTT. It codes for CASSFGDRDTEAFF.

This clonotype has ten or more counts. The CDR3 region is CASSLVGAAVEVTDTQYF. The CDR3 DNA is TGTGCCAGCAGCTTGGTGGGAGCGGCGGTTGAAGTCACAGATACGCAGTATTTT. V usage is TRBV5-6 and J usage is TRBJ2-3, with D tentatively TRBD2 (5 bases). The V gene's germline CDR1 is SGHDT and CDR2 YYEEEE. The V end lost 0 bases, the J end lost 2 bases, and 19 bases lay between the germline ends. The CDR3 is 18 residues long.

CDR3 in amino acids: CASSTLAGGPYNEQFF. The DNA of the CDR3 is TGCGCCAGCAGCACACTAGCGGGAGGGCCTTACAATGAGCAGTTCTTC. The J gene is TRBJ2-1, the V gene TRBV5-1; 13 nucleotides line up with TRBD2. The V and J ends lost 4 bases and 4 bases, in that order; junction bases with no gene match: 5. CDR3 length: 16 amino acids. The germline V gene has CDR1 SGHRS and CDR2 YFSETQ.